Included here is one TCR beta chain sequence, with context. The entry originates in a study of blood T cell repertoires in COVID-19. Germline values: CDR1 SGHTA, CDR2 FQGNSA. The junction had 13 bases not matched to a gene; V was cut back by 5 bases and J by 7 bases. The CDR3 is 16 residues long. The repertoire was sequenced with immunoSEQ multiplex PCR; TCRdb's copy has only in-frame clones and lacks some. The data hold approximately 65,000 clones, with under 80% observed a single time. Sequencing was performed on PBMCs or T cells enriched from blood (not recorded which). This sequence originates from a woman aged 55-75 years who had been exposed to COVID-19. The rearrangement links TRBV7-2 to TRBJ2-7, with 11 bases lining up with TRBD1. The chain's CDR3 is CASSRGQGASLGEQYF. CDR3 bases: TGTGCCAGCAGCAGAGGACAGGGGGCCTCGTTGGGGGAGCAGTACTTC.